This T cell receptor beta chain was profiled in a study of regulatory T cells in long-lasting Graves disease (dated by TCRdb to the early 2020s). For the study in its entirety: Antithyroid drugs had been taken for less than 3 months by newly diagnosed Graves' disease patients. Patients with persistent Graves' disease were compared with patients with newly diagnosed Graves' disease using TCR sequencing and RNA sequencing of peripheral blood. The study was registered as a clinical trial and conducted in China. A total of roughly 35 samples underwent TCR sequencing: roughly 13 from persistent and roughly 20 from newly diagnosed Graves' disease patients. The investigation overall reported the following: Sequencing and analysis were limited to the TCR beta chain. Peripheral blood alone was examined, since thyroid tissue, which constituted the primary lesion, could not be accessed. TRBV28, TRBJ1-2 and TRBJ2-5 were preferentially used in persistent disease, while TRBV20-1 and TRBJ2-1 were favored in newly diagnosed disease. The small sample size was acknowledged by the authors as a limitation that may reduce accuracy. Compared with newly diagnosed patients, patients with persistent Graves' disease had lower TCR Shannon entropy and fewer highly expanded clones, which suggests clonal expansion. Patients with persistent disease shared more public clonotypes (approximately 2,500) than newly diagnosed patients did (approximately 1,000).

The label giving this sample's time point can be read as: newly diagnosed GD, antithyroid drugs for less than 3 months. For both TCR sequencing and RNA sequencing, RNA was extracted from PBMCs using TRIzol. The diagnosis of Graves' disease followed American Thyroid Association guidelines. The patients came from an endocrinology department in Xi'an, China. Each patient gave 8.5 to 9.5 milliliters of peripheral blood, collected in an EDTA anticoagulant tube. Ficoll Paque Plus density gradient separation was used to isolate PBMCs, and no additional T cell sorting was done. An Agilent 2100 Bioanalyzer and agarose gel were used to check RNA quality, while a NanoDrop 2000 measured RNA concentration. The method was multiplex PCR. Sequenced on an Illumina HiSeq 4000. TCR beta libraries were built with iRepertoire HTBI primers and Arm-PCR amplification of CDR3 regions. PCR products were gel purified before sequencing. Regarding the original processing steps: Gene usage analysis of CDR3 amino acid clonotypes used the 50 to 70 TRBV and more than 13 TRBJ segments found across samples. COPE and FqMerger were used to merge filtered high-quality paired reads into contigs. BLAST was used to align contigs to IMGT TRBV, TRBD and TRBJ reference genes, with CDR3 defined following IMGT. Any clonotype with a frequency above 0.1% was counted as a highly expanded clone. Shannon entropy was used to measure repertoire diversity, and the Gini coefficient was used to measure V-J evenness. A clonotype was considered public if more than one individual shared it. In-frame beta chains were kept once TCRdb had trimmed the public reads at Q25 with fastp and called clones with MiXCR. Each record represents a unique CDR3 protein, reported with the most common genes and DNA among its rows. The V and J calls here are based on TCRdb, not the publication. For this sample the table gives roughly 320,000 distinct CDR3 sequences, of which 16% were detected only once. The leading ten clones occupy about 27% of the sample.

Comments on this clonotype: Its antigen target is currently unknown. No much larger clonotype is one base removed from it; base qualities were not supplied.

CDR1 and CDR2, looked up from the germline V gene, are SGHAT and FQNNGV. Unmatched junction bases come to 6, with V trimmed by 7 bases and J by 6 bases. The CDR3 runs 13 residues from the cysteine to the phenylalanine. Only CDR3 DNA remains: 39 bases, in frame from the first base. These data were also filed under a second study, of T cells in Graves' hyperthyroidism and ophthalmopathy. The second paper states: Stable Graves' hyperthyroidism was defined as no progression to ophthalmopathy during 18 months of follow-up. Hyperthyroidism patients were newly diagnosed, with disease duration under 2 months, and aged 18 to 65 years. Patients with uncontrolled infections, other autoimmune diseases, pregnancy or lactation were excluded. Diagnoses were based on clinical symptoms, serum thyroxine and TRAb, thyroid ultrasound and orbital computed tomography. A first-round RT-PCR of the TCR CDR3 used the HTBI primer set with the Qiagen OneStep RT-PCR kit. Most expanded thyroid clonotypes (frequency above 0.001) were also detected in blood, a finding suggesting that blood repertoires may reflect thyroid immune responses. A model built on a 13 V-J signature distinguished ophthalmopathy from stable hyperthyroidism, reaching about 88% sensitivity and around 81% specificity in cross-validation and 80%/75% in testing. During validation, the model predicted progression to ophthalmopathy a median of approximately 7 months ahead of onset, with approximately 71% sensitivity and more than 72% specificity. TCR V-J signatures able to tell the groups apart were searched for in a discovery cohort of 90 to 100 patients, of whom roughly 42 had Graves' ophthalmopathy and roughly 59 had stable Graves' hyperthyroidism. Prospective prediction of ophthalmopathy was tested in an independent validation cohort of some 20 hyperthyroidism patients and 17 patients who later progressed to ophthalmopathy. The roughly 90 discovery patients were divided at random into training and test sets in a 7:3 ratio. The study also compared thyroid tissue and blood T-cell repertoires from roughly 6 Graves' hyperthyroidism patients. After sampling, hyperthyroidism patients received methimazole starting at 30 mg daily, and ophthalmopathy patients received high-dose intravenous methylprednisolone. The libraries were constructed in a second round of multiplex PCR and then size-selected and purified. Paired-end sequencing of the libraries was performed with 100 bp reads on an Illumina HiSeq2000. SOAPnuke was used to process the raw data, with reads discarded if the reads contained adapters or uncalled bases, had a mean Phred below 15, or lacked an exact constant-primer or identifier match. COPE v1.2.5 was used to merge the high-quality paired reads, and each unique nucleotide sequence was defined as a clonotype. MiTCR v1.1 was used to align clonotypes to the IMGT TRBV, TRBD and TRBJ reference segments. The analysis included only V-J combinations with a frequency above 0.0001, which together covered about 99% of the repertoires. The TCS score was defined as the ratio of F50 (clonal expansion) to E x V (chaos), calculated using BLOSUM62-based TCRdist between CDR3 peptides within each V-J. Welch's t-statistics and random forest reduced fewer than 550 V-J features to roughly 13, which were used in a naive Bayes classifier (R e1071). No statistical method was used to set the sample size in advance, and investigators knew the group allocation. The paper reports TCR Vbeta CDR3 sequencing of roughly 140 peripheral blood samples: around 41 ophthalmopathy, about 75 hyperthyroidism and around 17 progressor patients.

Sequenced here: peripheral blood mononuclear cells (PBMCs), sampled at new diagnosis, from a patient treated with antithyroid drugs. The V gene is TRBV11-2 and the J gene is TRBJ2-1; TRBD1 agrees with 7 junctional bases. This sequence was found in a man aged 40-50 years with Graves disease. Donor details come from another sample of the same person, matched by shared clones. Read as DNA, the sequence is TGTGCCAGCAAATCGACAGGGTCCAATGAGCAGTTCTTC. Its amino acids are CASKSTGSNEQFF.